The 11 T cell receptor beta chains below all came from one sample that was sequenced in a study of blood T cell repertoires in COVID-19. Sequencing used immunoSEQ multiplex PCR; TCRdb keeps in-frame clones, though not all of them. The sample includes approximately 260,000 clones, around 80% of them seen just once. Sequencing used PBMCs or T cells enriched from blood (not recorded which). Source of these receptors: a man younger than 40 with acute COVID-19.

The chain is built from TRBV5-1 and TRBJ1-1; D uncertain. Trimming took off 1 base at V and 4 bases at J, with 11 bases between the two ends. The CDR3 spans 14 residues. In germline, CDR1 is SGHRS, CDR2 YFSETQ. The CDR3: CASSLLGRGTEAFF. The CDR3 DNA reads as TGCGCCAGCAGCTTGCTCGGTAGAGGCACTGAAGCTTTCTTT.

This clone has a single count. The rearrangement joins TRBV5-1 to TRBJ2-1; TRBD2 matches at 14 bases. V lost 3 bases and J lost 1; bases outside the gene matches: 12. The CDR3 is made up of 20 amino acids. CDR1 and CDR2 from the germline V gene are SGHRS and YFSETQ. In nucleotides, the CDR3 is TGCGCCAGCAGCTCTGGTGGGACTAGCGGGGGTTGGAGGTCCTACAATGAGCAGTTCTTC. Amino acids: CASSSGGTSGGWRSYNEQFF.

Only a few counts were recorded for this clone. The J gene is TRBJ2-3, the V gene TRBV28, with 8 bases fitting TRBD2. Germline V gene lookup returns CDR1 MDHEN and CDR2 SYDVKM. The CDR3 is 15 amino acids. Losses at the gene ends were 1 base for V and 3 bases for J; bases not matched to a gene: 3. The chain's CDR3 is CASSLFRGGTDTQYF. Written as DNA, the CDR3 is TGTGCCAGCAGTTTATTCCGGGGGGGGACAGATACGCAGTATTTT.

CDR3 loop: CASSQELAGFTGELFF. CDR3 nucleotides: TGCGCCAGCAGCCAGGAACTAGCGGGTTTCACCGGGGAGCTGTTTTTT. The chain recombines TRBV4-3 with TRBJ2-2; TRBD2 matches at 9 bases. The V gene end was trimmed by 3 bases and the J gene end by 4 bases; junction bases not matched to a gene: 6. Germline values: CDR1 LGHNA, CDR2 YSLEER. The CDR3 covers 16 residues.

This clone was seen repeatedly, ten times or more. The chain combines TRBV19 with TRBJ1-2; D gene unclear. This CDR3 comprises 11 residues. Germline assignment: CDR1 LNHDA and CDR2 SQIVND (reference sequence). V was cut by 4 bases and J by 12 bases, with 12 bases left in between. The CDR3 here is CASSTSQANTF. For the CDR3, the DNA is TGTGCCAGTAGTACCTCCCAGGCTAACACCTTC.

The chain uses TRBV5-5 and TRBJ1-1; TRBD1 matches 7 bases. Losses at the gene ends were 6 bases for V and 2 bases for J; bases not matched to a gene: 10. The CDR3 runs to 15 residues. The germline V gene has CDR1 SGHKS and CDR2 YYEKEE (reference sequence). This CDR3 reads CASTIGTALNTEAFF. Here the CDR3 DNA reads TGTGCCAGCACCATCGGGACAGCTCTTAACACTGAAGCTTTCTTT.

The rearrangement uses TRBV5-4 and TRBJ1-1, with 10 bases lining up with TRBD1. Germline CDR1 SGHNT, CDR2 YYREEE (reference sequence). The CDR3 length is 15 residues. With 5 bases clipped from V and 7 bases from J, the junction kept 11 bases outside the gene matches. The CDR3 DNA sequence: TGTGCCAGCAGAGCCCCGGACAGGGGGAGCCATGAAGCTTTCTTT. Protein product: CASRAPDRGSHEAFF.

This clone was seen just once. The V and J genes are TRBV11-1 and TRBJ2-1; 9 bases are shared with TRBD1. The CDR3 totals 16 residues. V was pared by 5 bases and J by 2 bases, with 7 bases of the junction left unmatched. Looked up from germline, CDR1 is SGHAT and CDR2 is FQDESV (reference sequence). The CDR3 is CASSPRRTGAYNEQFF. Here the CDR3 DNA reads TGTGCCAGCAGCCCCAGAAGGACAGGGGCCTACAATGAGCAGTTCTTC. The whole variable domain, filled in from reference TRBV11-1 and TRBJ2-1, reads EAEVAQSPRYKITEKSQAVAFWCDPISGHATLYWYRQILGQGPELLVQFQDESVVDDSQLPKDRFSAERLKGVDSTLKIQPAELGDSAMYLCASSPRRTGAYNEQFFGPGTRLTVL.

Remarks on this clone: A read error may produce the germline difference seen at one junction end. The rearrangement links TRBV18 to TRBJ2-1; TRBD2 aligns across 9 bases. This CDR3 comprises 16 residues. Looked up from germline, CDR1 is KGHSH and CDR2 is LQKENI. CDR3 coding DNA: TGTGCCAGCTTACCACAAGCGGGGGGTCTCTACAATGAGCAGTTCTTC. This translates into CASLPQAGGLYNEQFF.

As DNA, the CDR3 is TGTGCCAGCAGCTCCTCACAGTATGGCTACACCTTC. Translation gives CASSSSQYGYTF. The chain couples TRBV7-9 to TRBJ1-2, with D unresolved. The CDR3 extends over 12 amino acids. V lost 4 bases and J lost 5, with 8 bases in between. Germline V CDR1 and CDR2: SEHNR, FQNEAQ (reference sequence).

V is TRBV12-3 or TRBV12-4 and J is TRBJ1-1; D is uncertain. The V end lost 3 bases, the J end lost 4 bases, and 9 bases lay between the germline ends. The CDR3 consists of 13 residues. DNA for the CDR3: TGTGCCAGCAGTTTGAAGGAGAGCACTGAAGCTTTCTTT. As protein: CASSLKESTEAFF.